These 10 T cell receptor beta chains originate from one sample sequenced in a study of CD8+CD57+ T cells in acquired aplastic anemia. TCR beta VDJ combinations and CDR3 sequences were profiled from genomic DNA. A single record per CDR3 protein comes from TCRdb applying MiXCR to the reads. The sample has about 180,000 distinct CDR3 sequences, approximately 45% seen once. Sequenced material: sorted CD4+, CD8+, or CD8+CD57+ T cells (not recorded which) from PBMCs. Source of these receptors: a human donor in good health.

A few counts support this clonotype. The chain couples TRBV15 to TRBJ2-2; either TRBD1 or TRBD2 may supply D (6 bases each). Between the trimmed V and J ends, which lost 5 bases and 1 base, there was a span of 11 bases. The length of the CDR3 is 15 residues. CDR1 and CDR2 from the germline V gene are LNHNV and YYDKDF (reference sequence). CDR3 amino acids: CATSAGGLNTGELFF. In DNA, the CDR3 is TGTGCCACCAGCGCCGGGGGCTTGAACACCGGGGAGCTGTTTTTT.

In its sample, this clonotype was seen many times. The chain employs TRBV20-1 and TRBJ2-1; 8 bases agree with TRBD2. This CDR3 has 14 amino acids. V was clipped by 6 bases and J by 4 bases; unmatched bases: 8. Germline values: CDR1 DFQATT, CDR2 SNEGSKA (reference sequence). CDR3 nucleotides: TGCAGTGCGGGCGGGAGGCAAATTTACAATGAGCAGTTCTTC. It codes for CSAGGRQIYNEQFF.

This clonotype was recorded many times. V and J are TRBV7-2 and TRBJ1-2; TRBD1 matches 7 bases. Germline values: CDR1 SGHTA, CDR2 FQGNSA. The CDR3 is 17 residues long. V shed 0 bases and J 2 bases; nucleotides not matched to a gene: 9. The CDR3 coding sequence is TGTGCCAGCAGCTTAGCTGGGGGACAGACGACAAACTATGGCTACACCTTC. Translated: CASSLAGGQTTNYGYTF.

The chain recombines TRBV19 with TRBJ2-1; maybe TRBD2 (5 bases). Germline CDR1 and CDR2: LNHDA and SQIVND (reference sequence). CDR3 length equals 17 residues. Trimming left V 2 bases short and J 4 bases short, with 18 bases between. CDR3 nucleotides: TGTGCCAGTAGTATAAGGGCACTAGTGGGAGTATACAATGAGCAGTTCTTC. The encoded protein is CASSIRALVGVYNEQFF.

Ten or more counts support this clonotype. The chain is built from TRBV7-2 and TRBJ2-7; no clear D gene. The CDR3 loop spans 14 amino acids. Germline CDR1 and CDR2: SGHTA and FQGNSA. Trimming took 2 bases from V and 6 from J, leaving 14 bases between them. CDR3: CASSLSRSSSEQYF. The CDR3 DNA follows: TGTGCCAGCAGCTTATCCAGATCGAGTTCCGAGCAGTACTTC.

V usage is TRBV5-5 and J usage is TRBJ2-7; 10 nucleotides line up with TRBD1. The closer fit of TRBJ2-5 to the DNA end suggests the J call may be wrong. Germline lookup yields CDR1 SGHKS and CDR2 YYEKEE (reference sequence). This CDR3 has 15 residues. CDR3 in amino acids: CASSLGTGEQETQYF. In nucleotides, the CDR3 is TGTGCCAGCAGCTTAGGGACAGGGGAACAAGAGACCCAGTACTTC.

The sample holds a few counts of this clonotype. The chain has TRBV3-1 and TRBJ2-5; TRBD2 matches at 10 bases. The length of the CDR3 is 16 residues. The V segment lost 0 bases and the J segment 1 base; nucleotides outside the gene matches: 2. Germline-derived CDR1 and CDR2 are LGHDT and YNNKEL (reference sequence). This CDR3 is CASSQDLAGAQETQYF. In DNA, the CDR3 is TGTGCCAGCAGCCAAGATCTAGCGGGAGCCCAAGAGACCCAGTACTTC.

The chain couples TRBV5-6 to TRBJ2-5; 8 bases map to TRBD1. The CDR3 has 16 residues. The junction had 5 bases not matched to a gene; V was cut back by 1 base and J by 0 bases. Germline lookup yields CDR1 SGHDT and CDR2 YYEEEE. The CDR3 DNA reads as TGTGCCAGCAGCTTGTGGGCGACAGGGGACCAAGAGACCCAGTACTTC. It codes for CASSLWATGDQETQYF.

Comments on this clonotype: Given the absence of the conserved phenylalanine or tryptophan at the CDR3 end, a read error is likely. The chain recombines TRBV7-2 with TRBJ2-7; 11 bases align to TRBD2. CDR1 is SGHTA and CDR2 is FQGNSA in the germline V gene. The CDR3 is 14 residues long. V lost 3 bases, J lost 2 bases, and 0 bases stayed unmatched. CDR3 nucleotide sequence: TGTGCCAGCAGCTTGACTAGCGGGACCTACGAGCAGTACTCC. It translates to CASSLTSGTYEQYS.

DNA of the CDR3: TGTGCCAGCAGCCTCCAGGGGGCGTCCGTAAATGAAAAACTGTTTTTT. Its translation is CASSLQGASVNEKLFF. V and J are TRBV11-1 and TRBJ1-4, with 8 nucleotides matching TRBD1. The ends lost 5 bases at V and 5 bases at J; junction bases unmatched: 10. This CDR3 contains 16 residues. CDR1 SGHAT and CDR2 FQDESV come from the germline V gene (reference sequence).